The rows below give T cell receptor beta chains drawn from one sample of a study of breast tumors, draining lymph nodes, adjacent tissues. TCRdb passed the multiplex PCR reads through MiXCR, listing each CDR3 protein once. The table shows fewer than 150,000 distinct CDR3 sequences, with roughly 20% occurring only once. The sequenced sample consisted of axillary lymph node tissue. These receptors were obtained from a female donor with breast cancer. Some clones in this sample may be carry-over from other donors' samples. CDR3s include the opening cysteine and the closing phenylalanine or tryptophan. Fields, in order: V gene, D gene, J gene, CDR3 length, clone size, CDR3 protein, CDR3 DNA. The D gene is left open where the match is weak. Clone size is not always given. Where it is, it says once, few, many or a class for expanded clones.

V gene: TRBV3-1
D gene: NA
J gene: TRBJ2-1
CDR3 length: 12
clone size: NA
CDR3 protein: CASSHSGNEQFF
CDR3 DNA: TGTGCCAGCAGCCACAGCGGGAATGAGCAGTTCTTC

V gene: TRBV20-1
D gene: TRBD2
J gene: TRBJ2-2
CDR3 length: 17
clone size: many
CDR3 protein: CSAPISGAGVGAGELFF
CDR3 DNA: TGCAGTGCTCCAATTTCAGGAGCGGGAGTCGGCGCCGGGGAGCTGTTTTTT

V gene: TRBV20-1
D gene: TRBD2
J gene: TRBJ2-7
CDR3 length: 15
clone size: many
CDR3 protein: CSALRAASGTYEQYF
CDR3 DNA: TGCAGTGCCCTCAGGGCGGCTAGCGGTACCTACGAGCAGTACTTC

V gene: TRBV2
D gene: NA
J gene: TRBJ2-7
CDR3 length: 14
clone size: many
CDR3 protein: CAISVSTIQGIGYF
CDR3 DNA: TGTGCCATCTCTGTCTCGACGATACAGGGTATCGGGTACTTC

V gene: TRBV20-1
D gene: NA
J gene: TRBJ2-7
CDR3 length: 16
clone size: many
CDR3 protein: CSARELPRTVVYEQYF
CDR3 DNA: TGCAGTGCTAGAGAGTTACCGAGGACAGTAGTGTACGAGCAGTACTTC

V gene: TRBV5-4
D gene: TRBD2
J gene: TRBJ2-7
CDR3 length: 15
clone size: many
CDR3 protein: CASSQLAGGANEQYF
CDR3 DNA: TGTGCCAGCAGCCAGTTAGCGGGAGGGGCAAACGAGCAGTACTTC

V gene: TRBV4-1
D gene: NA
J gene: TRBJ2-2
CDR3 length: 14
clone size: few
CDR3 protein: CASSQVRGGGELFF
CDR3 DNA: TGCGCCAGCAGCCAAGTCAGGGGGGGCGGGGAGCTGTTTTTT

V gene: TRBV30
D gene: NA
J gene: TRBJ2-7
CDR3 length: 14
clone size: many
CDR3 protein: CAWSVPMAGNEQYF
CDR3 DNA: TGTGCCTGGAGTGTACCCATGGCGGGGAACGAGCAGTACTTC

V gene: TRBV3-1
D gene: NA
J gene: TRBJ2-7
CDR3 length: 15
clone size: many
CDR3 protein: CASSEGRGRSYEQYF
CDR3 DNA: TGTGCCAGCAGCGAAGGCAGGGGCCGATCCTACGAGCAGTACTTC

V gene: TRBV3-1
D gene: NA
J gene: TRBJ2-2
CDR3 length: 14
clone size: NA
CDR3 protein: CASSQDSVDGELFF
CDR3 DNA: TGTGCCAGCAGCCAAGATAGCGTGGACGGGGAGCTGTTTTTT

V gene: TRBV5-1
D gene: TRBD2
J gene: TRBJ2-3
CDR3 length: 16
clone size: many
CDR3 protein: CASSSPSGRGADTQYF
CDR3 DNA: TGCGCCAGCAGCAGTCCTAGCGGGAGAGGGGCAGATACGCAGTATTTT

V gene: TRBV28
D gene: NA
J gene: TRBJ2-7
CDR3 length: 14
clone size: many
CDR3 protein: CASSLGLRAYEQYF
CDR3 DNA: TGTGCCAGCAGTTTGGGATTGAGAGCCTACGAGCAGTACTTC

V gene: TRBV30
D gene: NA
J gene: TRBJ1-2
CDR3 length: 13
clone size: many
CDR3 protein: CAWRPIELYGYTF
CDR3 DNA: TGTGCCTGGAGACCCATCGAACTCTATGGCTACACCTTC

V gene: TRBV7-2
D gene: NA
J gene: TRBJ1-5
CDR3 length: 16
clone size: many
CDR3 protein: CASSLGSGRGDQPQHF
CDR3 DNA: TGTGCCAGCAGCTTAGGGTCAGGTCGGGGGGATCAGCCCCAGCATTTT

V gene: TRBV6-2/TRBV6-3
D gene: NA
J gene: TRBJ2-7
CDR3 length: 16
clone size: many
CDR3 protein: CASSRQPKTSLYEQYF
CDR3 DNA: TGTGCCAGCAGCCGCCAGCCAAAAACCTCACTCTACGAGCAGTACTTC

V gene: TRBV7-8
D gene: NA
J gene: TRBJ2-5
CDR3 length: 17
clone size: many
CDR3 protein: CASSQTETGPEQETQYF
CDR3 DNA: TGTGCCAGCAGCCAAACGGAAACCGGCCCGGAACAAGAGACCCAGTACTTC

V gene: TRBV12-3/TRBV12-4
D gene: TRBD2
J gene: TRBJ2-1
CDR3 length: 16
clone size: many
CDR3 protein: CASSPVSGRTNNEQFF
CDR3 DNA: TGTGCCAGCAGTCCGGTGAGCGGGAGGACTAACAATGAGCAGTTCTTC

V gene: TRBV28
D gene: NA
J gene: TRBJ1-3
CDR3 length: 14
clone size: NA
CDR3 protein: CASQSPGRGNTIYF
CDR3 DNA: TGTGCCAGCCAGTCACCCGGACGAGGAAACACCATATATTTT

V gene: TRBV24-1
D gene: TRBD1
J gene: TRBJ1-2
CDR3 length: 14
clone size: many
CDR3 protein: CATSDFRTGDGYTF
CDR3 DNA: TGTGCCACCAGTGATTTTCGGACAGGAGATGGCTACACCTTC

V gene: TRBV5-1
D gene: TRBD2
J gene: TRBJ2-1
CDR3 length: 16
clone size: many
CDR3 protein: CASLDPGTSGSYEQFF
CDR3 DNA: TGCGCCAGCCTCGACCCTGGGACTAGCGGGAGCTATGAGCAGTTCTTC

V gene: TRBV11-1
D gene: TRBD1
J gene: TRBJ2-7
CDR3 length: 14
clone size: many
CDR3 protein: CASSFVQGTYEQYF
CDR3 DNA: TGTGCCAGCAGCTTTGTACAGGGGACCTACGAGCAGTACTTC

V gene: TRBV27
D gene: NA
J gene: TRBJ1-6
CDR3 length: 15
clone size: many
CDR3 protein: CASSLFGGGNSPLHF
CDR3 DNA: TGTGCCAGCAGTTTATTCGGGGGTGGCAATTCACCCCTCCACTTT

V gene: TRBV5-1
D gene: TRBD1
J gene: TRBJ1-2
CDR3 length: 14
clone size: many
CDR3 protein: CASSPPGQPYGYTF
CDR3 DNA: TGCGCCAGCAGCCCTCCGGGACAGCCCTATGGCTACACCTTC

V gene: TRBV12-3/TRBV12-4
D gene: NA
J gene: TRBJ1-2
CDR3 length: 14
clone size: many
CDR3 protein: CASGSPLFNYGYTF
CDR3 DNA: TGTGCCAGTGGGTCACCCCTCTTCAACTATGGCTACACCTTC

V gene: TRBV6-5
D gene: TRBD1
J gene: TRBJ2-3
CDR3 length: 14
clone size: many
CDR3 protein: CASSRDRGADTQYF
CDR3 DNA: TGTGCCAGCAGCCGGGACAGGGGAGCAGATACGCAGTATTTT

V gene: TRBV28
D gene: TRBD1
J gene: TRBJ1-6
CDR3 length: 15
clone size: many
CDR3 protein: CASSFRQGASSPLHF
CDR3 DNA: TGTGCCAGCAGTTTCCGGCAGGGGGCTAGTTCACCCCTCCACTTT

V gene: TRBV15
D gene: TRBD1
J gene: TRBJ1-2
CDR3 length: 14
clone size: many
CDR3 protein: CATSRRGQNYGYTF
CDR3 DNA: TGTGCCACCAGCAGGCGGGGACAGAACTATGGCTACACCTTC

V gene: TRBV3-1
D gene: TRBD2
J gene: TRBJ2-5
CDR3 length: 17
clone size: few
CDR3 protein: CASSQESSGRIQETQYF
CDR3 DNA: TGTGCCAGCAGCCAAGAATCTAGCGGGAGAATCCAAGAGACCCAGTACTTC

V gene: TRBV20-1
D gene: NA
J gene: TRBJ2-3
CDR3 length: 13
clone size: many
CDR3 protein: CSASRDLTDTQYF
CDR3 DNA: TGCAGTGCCTCAAGGGACCTCACAGATACGCAGTATTTT

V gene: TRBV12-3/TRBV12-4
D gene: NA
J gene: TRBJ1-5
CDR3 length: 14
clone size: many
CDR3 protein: CASSFGGSNQPQHF
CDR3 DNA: TGTGCCAGCAGTTTCGGTGGAAGCAATCAGCCCCAGCATTTT

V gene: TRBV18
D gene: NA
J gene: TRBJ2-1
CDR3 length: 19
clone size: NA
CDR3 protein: CASSPPFGGTEHNNNEQFF
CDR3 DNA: TGTGCCAGCTCACCACCTTTCGGCGGGACAGAACATAATAACAATGAGCAGTTCTTC

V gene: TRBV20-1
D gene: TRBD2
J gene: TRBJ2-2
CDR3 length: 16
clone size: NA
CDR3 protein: CSARDYGRGDTGELFF
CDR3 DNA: TGCAGTGCTAGAGATTATGGACGGGGGGACACCGGGGAGCTGTTTTTT

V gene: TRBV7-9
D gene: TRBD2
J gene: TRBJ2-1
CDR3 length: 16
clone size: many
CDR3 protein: CASSLGRTRVGDEQFF
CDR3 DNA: TGTGCCAGCAGCTTGGGTAGGACTAGAGTTGGCGATGAGCAGTTCTTC

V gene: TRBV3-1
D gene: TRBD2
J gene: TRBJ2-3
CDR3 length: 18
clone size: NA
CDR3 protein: CASSQELAGGPLADTQYF
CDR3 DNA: TGTGCCAGCAGCCAAGAACTAGCGGGAGGGCCGCTGGCAGATACGCAGTATTTT

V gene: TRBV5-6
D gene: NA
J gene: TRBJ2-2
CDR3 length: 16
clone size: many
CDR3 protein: CASSEIGGGTTGELFF
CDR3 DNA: TGTGCCAGCAGCGAGATTGGCGGCGGCACTACCGGGGAGCTGTTTTTT

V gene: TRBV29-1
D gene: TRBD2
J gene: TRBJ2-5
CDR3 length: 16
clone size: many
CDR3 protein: CSVEGLLADPQETQYF
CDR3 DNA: TGCAGCGTTGAAGGTTTACTAGCGGACCCCCAAGAGACCCAGTACTTC

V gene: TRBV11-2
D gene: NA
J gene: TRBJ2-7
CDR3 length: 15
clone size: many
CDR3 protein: CASSPRAGQINEQYF
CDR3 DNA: TGTGCCAGCAGCCCAAGGGCGGGACAAATCAACGAGCAGTACTTC

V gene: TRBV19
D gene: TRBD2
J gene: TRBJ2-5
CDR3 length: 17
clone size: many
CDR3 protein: CASSARLAGGKLETQYF
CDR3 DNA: TGTGCCAGTAGTGCCCGACTAGCGGGAGGGAAGTTAGAGACCCAGTACTTC

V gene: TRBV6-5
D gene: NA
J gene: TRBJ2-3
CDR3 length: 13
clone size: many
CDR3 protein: CASRSFGADTQYF
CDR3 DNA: TGTGCCAGCAGGTCCTTCGGTGCAGATACGCAGTATTTT

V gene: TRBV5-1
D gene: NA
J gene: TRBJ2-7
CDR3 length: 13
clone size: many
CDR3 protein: CASSPGAALEQYF
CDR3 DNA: TGCGCCAGCAGCCCCGGGGCGGCTCTCGAGCAGTACTTC

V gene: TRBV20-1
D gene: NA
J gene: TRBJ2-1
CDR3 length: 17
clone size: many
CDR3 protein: CSASQGSAGTKYNEQFF
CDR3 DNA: TGCAGTGCTAGCCAGGGGTCGGCGGGGACTAAGTACAATGAGCAGTTCTTC

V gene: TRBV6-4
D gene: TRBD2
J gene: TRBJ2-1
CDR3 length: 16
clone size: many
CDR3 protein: CASSDSGTSGRNEQFF
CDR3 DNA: TGTGCCAGCAGTGACTCAGGGACTAGCGGGAGGAATGAGCAGTTCTTC

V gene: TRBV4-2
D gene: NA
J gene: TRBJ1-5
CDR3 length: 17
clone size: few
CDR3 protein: CASSQGTGDLAAQPQHF
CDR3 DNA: TGTGCCAGCAGCCAAGGTACCGGGGACCTAGCGGCCCAGCCCCAGCATTTT